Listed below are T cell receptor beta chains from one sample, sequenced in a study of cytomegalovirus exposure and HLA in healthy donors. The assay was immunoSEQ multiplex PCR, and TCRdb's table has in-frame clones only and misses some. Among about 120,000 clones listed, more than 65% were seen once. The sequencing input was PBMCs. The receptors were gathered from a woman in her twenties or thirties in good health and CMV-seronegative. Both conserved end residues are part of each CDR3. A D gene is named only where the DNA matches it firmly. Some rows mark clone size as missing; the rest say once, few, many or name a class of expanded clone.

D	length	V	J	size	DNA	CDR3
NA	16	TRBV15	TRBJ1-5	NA	TGTGCCACCAGCAGCCGGGACTTAGGGTTTCGTCAGCCCCAGCATTTT	CATSSRDLGFRQPQHF
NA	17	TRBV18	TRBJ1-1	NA	TGTGCCAGCTCACCTAGCCTCCAGCCGGCAATGAACACTGAAGCTTTCTTT	CASSPSLQPAMNTEAFF
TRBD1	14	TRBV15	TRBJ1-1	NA	TGTGCCACCAGCAGAGATCAAGGGGGACAGGAAGCTTTCTTT	CATSRDQGGQEAFF
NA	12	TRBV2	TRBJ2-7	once	TGTGCCAGCGGGGCCCTCCTCTGGGAGCAGTACTTC	CASGALLWEQYF
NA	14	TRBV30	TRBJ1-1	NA	TGTGCCTGGAGTGTACCTGGCCTGAACACTGAAGCTTTCTTT	CAWSVPGLNTEAFF
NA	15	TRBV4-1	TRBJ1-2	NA	TGCGCCAGCAGCCAAGATCCGGGGTGGAACTATGGCTACACCTTC	CASSQDPGWNYGYTF
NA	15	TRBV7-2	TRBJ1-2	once	TGTGCCAGCAGCTTAGAGCCAGGGAATGTTGGTGGCTACACCTTC	CASSLEPGNVGGYTF
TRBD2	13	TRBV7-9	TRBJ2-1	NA	TGTGCCAGCAGTTCGGGAGGGTACAATGAGCAGTTCTTC	CASSSGGYNEQFF
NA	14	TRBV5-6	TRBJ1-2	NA	TGTGCCAGCAGCTTGTCTTTTTATAACTATGGCTACACCTTC	CASSLSFYNYGYTF
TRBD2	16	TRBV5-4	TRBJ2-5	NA	TGTGCCAGCAGCAGGGGGACTAGCGGGGGGGAAGAGACCCAGTACTTC	CASSRGTSGGEETQYF
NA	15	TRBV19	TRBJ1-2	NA	TGTGCCAGTAGTACCTCTACAGGAACCCACTATGGCTACACCTTC	CASSTSTGTHYGYTF
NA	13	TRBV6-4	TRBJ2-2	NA	TGTGCCAGCAGTGAGAGGGACACCGGGGAGCTGTTTTTT	CASSERDTGELFF
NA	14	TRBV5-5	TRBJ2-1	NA	TGTGCCAGCAGCTTGGCCGAGGACTACAATGAGCAGTTCTTC	CASSLAEDYNEQFF
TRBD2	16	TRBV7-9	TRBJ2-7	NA	TGTGCCAGCAGCCCCCCCCTCGTAGCGGGAGATTACGAGCAGTACTTC	CASSPPLVAGDYEQYF
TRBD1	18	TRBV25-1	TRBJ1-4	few	TGTGCCAGCGGACGAGGACAGGGGGCTTCGGTCTACAATGAAAAACTGTTTTTT	CASGRGQGASVYNEKLFF
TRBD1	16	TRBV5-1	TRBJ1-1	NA	TGCGCCAGCAGCTTCCAGGGACAGGGGGGGACCACTGAAGCTTTCTTT	CASSFQGQGGTTEAFF
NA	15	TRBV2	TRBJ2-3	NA	TGTGCCAGCAGTGTAGTAGCTAAGCGCACAGATACGCAGTATTTT	CASSVVAKRTDTQYF
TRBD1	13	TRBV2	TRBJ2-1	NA	TGTGCCAGCAACGCGCACAGGGGAGATGAGCAGTTCTTC	CASNAHRGDEQFF
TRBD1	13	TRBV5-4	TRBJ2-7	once	TGTGCCAGCAGACCTGACAGGGCCTACGAGCAGTACTTC	CASRPDRAYEQYF
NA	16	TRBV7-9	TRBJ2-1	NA	TGTGCCAGCATCCCAAGGAGCGGCAGCTCCTACAATGAGCAGTTCTTC	CASIPRSGSSYNEQFF
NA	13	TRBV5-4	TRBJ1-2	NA	TGTGCCAGCAGCTTGCGACTCAACTATGGCTACACCTTC	CASSLRLNYGYTF
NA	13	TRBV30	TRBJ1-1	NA	TGTGCCTGGAGTGTACTTCCTCTCACTGAAGCTTTCTTT	CAWSVLPLTEAFF
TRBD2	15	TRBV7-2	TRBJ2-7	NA	TGTGCCAGCAGCTTATCCTCGGGGGGGCTCTACGAGCAGTACTTC	CASSLSSGGLYEQYF
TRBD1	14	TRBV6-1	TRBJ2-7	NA	TGTGCCAGCAGTGAACCGGGGACAGCTTACGAGCAGTACTTC	CASSEPGTAYEQYF
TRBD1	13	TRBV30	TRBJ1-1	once	TGTGCCTGGATCTCAGGGGGCAGGCTAGAAGCTTTCTTT	CAWISGGRLEAFF
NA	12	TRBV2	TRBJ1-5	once	TGTGCCAGCCACGGACTCAATCAGCCCCAGCATTTT	CASHGLNQPQHF
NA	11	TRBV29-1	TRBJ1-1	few	TGCAGCGTTTTGAGGGCGGCTGAAGCTTTCTTT	CSVLRAAEAFF
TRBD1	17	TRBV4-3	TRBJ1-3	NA	TGCGCCAGCAGCCAAGACTCCAGGGGACAGGGAGGAAACACCATATATTTT	CASSQDSRGQGGNTIYF
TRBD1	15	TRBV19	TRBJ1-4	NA	TGTGCCAGTATGAAGGGGACAGTAGAGGGTGAAAAACTGTTTTTT	CASMKGTVEGEKLFF
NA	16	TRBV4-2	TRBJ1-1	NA	TGTGCCAGCAGCCCCCGGCTTGGGGGGATGAACACTGAAGCTTTCTTT	CASSPRLGGMNTEAFF
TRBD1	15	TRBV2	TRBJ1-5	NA	TGTGCCAGCACCGAACAGACAGGGGAGACTCAGCCCCAGCATTTT	CASTEQTGETQPQHF
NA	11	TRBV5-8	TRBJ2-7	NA	TGTGCCAGTTACGAGAGGGGGTACAGTTGGTTC	CASYERGYSWF
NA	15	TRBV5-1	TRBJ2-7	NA	TGCGCCAGCAGCGAGACCGGGACACCAACCTACGAGCAGTACTTC	CASSETGTPTYEQYF
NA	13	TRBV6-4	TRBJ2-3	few	TGTGCCAGCAGTGACCGTTGGCTAGATACGCAGTATTTT	CASSDRWLDTQYF
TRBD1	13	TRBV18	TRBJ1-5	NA	TGTGCCAGCTCACCGGACACAGGGGAGCCCCAGCATTTT	CASSPDTGEPQHF
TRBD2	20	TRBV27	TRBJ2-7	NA	TGTGTCAGCAGTTTATCGCTGTTGGGACTAGCGGGAGCTCTGTCCTACGAGCAGTACTTC	CVSSLSLLGLAGALSYEQYF
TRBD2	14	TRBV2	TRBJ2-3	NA	TGTGCCAGCATTCGGGAGGCAGGCCTCGATACGCAGTATTTT	CASIREAGLDTQYF
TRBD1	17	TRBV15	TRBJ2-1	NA	TGTGCCACCAGCAGAGATCGAGGGGACAGGGCCTACAATGAGCAGTTCTTC	CATSRDRGDRAYNEQFF
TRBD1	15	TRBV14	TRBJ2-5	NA	TGTGCCAGCAGCCAACAAAACAGGGGGCGAGAGACCCAGTACTTC	CASSQQNRGRETQYF
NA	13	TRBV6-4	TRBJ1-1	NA	TGTGCCAGCAGTGAGGGGGGAAACACTGAAGCTTTCTTT	CASSEGGNTEAFF
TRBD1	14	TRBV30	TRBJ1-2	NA	TGTGCCTGGAGTGTACTCGCAGGGGGTCTAGGCTACACCTTC	CAWSVLAGGLGYTF